This T cell receptor (beta chain) comes out of a study of cytomegalovirus exposure and HLA in healthy donors. Points on this clone: Its antigen is undetermined.

Study results and caveats: Under in vitro conditions, a few CMV-associated chains were confirmed as specific for CMV antigens.

The CDR3 is 15 residues long. V trimming: 5 bases; J trimming: 3 bases; junction bases outside the gene matches: 6. From germline, CDR1 is KGHSH and CDR2 LQKENI. 60 Vbeta and 13 Jbeta primers were used in PCR. The repertoire was sequenced with immunoSEQ multiplex PCR; TCRdb's copy has only in-frame clones and lacks some. The sample holds some 150,000 clones, 81% seen once. The sequence derives from a young woman in good health and CMV-seropositive. Sample: PBMCs. V gene TRBV18 combines with J gene TRBJ2-2; 7 bases fit TRBD1. The CDR3 nucleotides are TGTGCCAGCTCAGCTACAGGGGTGGACACCGGGGAGCTGTTTTTT. It encodes CASSATGVDTGELFF.